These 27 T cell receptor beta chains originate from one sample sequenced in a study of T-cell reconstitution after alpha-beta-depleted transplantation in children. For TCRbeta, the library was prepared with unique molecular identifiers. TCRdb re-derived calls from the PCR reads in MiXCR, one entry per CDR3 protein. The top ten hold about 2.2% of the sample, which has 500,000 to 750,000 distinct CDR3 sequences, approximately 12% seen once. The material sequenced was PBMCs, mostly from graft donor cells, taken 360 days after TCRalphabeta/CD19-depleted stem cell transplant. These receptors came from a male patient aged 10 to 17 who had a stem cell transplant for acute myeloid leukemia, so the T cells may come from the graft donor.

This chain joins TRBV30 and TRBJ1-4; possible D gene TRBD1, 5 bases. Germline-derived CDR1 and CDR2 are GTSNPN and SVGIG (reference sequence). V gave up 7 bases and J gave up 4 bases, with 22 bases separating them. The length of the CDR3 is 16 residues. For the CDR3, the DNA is TGTGCCTACGACGGCCGGGACCCTACTATTAATGAAAAACTGTTTTTT. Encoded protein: CAYDGRDPTINEKLFF.

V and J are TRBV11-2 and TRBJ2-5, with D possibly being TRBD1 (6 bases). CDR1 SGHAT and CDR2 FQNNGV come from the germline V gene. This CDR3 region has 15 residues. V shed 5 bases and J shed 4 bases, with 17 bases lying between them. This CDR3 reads CASSPNRERRETQYF. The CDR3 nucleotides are TGTGCCAGCAGCCCAAACAGGGAAAGACGAGAGACCCAGTACTTC.

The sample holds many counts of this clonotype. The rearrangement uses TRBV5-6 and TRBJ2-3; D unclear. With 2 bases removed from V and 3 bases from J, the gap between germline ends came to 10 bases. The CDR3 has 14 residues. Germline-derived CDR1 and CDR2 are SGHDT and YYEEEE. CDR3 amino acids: CASSLTLRTDTQYF. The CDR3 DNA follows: TGTGCCAGCAGCTTAACCCTTCGGACAGATACGCAGTATTTT.

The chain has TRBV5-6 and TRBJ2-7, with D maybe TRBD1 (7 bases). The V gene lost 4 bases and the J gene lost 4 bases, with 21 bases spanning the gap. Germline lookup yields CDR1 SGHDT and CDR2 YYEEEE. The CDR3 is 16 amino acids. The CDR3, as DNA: TGTGCCAGCAGCCCGGTGCGGGGACAGAACTTTTACGAGCAGTACTTC. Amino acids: CASSPVRGQNFYEQYF.

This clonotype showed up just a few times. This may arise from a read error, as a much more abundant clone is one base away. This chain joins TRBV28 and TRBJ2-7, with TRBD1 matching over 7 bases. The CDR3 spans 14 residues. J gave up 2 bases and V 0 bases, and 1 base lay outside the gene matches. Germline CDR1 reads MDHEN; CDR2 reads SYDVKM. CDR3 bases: TGTGCCAGCAGTTTATGGCAGGGGGCCTACGAGCAGTACTTC. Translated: CASSLWQGAYEQYF. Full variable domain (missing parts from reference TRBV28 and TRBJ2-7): DVKVTQSSRYLVKRTGEKVFLECVQDMDHENMFWYRQDPGLGLRLIYFSYDVKMKEKGDIPEGYSVSREKKERFSLILESASTNQTSMYLCASSLWQGAYEQYFGPGTRLTVT.

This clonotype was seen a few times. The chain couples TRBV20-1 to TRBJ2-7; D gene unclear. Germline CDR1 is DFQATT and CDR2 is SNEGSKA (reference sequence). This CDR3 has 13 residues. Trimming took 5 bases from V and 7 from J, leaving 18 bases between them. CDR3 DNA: TGCAGTGCTTTACGGGCCTCCCTCGGTGAGCAGTACTTC. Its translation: CSALRASLGEQYF.

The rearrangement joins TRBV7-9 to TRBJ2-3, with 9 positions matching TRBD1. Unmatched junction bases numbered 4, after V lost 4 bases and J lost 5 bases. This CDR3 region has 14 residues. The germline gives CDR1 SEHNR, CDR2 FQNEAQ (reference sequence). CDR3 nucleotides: TGTGCCAGCAGCTCCGGACAGGGGATAGATACGCAGTATTTT. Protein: CASSSGQGIDTQYF.

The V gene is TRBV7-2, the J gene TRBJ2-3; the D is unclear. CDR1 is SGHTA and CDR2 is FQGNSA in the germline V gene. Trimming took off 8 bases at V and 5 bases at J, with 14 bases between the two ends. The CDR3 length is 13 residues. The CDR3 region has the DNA TGTGCCAGCTTCAAGGGTTCAGGAGATACGCAGTATTTT. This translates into CASFKGSGDTQYF.

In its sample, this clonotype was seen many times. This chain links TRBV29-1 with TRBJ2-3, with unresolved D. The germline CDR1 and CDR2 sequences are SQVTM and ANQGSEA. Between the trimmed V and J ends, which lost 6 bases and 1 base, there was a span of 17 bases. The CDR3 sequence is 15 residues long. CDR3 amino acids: CSVSGFRWGTDTQYF. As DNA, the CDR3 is TGCAGCGTCTCCGGGTTCCGGTGGGGCACAGATACGCAGTATTTT.

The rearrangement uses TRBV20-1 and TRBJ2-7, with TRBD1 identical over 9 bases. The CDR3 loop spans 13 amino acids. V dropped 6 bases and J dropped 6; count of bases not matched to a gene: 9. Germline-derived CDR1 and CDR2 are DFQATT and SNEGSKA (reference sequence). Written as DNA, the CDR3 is TGCAGTGCCGAGGGACAGGGAACTTTCGAGCAGTACTTC. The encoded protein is CSAEGQGTFEQYF.

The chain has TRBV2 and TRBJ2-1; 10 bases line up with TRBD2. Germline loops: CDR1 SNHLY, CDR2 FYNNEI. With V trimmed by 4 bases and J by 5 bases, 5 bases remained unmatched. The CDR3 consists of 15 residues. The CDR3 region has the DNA TGTGCCAGCAGTGTTGGACTAGCGGTACACAATGAGCAGTTCTTC. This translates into CASSVGLAVHNEQFF.

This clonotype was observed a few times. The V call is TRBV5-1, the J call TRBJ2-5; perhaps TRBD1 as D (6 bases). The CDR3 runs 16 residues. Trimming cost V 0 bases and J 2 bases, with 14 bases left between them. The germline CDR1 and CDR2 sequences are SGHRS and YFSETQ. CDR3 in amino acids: CASSLALQGTQETQYF. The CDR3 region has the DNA TGCGCCAGCAGCTTGGCCTTACAGGGAACACAAGAGACCCAGTACTTC. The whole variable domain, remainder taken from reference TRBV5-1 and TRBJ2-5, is KAGVTQTPRYLIKTRGQQVTLSCSPISGHRSVSWYQQTPGQGLQFLFEYFSETQRNKGNFPGRFSGRQFSNSRSEMNVSTLELGDSALYLCASSLALQGTQETQYFGPGTRLLVL.

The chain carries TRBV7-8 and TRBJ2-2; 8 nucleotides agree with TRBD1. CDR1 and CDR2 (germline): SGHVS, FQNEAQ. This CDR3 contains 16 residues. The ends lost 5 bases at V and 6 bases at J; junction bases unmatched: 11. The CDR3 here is CASSLAPRGLSGELFF. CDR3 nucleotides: TGTGCCAGCAGCCTCGCCCCCAGGGGGCTCTCCGGGGAGCTGTTTTTT.

The CDR3 sequence: CASRTSGVHNEQFF. In DNA form, the CDR3 reads TGTGCCAGTAGGACTAGCGGGGTCCACAATGAGCAGTTCTTC. The chain has TRBV2 and TRBJ2-1; 12 bases map to TRBD2. CDR3 length: 14 residues. The V and J ends lost 9 bases and 5 bases, in that order; junction bases with no gene match: 5. The germline gives CDR1 SNHLY, CDR2 FYNNEI.

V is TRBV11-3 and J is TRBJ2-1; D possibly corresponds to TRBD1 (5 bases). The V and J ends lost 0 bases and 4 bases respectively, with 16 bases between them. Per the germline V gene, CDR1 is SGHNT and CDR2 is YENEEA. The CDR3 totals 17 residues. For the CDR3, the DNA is TGTGCCAGCAGCTTAGATCTCTCGAATTCAGGGTACAATGAGCAGTTCTTC. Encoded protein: CASSLDLSNSGYNEQFF.

The CDR3 spells CSANRALPDTQYF. CDR3 DNA sequence: TGCAGTGCGAACCGGGCCCTACCCGATACGCAGTATTTT. This chain connects TRBV20-1 to TRBJ2-3; D not certain. Per germline, CDR1 DFQATT and CDR2 SNEGSKA (reference sequence). CDR3 length equals 13 residues. V lost 6 bases and J 6 bases, leaving 16 bases between the germline ends.

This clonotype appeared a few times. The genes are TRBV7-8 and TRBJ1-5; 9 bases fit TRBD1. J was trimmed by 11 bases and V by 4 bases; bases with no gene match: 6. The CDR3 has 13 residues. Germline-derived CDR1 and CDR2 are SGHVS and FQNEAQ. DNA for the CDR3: TGTGCCAGCAGCTCCTCCGGGACAGGGTCCCAGCATTTT. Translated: CASSSSGTGSQHF.

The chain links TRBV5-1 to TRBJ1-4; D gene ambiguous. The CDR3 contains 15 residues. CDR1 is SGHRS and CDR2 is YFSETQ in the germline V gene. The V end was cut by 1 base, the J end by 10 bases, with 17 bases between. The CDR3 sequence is CASSLSRHGLGKLFF. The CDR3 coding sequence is TGCGCCAGCAGCTTGAGTCGGCATGGCTTAGGAAAACTGTTTTTT.

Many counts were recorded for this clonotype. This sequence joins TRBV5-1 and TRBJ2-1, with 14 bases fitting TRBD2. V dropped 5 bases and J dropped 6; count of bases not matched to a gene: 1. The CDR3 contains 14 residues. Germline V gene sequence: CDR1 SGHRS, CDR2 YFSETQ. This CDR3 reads CASRGTSGSNEQFF. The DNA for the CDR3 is TGCGCCAGCAGAGGGACTAGCGGGAGCAATGAGCAGTTCTTC.

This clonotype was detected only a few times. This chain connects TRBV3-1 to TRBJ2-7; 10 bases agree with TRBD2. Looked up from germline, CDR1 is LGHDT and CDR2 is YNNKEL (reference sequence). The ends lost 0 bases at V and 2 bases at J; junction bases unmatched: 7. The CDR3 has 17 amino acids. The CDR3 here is CASSQDLSGRPPYEQYF. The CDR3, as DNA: TGTGCCAGCAGCCAAGACCTTAGCGGGAGGCCCCCCTACGAGCAGTACTTC.

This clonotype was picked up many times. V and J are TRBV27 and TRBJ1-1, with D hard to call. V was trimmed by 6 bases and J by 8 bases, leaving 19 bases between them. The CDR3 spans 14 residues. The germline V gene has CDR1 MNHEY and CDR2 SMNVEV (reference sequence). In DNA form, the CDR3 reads TGTGCCAGCAGCCCCGCGGGGATTCCGTCCGAAGCTTTCTTT. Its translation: CASSPAGIPSEAFF.

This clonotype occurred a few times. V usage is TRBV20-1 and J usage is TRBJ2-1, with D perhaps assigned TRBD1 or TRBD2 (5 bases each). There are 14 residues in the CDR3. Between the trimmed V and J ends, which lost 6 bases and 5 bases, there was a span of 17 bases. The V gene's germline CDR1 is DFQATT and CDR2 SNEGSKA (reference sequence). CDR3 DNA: TGCAGTGCCGCCGGGACGTTACTTAACAATGAGCAGTTCTTC. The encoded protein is CSAAGTLLNNEQFF.

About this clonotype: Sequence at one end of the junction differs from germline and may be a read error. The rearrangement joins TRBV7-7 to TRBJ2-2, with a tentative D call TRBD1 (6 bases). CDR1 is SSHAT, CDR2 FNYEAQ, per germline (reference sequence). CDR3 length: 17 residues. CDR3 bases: TGTGCTAGCAGCTTAGCGCTGAGGACAGTGAACACCGGGGAGCTGTTTTTT. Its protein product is CASSLALRTVNTGELFF.

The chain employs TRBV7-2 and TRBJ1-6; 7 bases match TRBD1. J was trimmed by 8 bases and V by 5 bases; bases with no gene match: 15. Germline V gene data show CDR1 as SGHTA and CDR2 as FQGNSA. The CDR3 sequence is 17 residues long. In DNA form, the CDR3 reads TGTGCCAGCAGCAAGGGTCCGGGACAGATTCCCGATTCACCCCTCCACTTT. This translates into CASSKGPGQIPDSPLHF.

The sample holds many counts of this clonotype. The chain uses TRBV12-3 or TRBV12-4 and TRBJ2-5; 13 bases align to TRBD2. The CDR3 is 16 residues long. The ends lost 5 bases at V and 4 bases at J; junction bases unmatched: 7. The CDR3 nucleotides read TGTGCCAGCAGTCAAGGACTAGCGGGAGCCGGAGAGACCCAGTACTTC. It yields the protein CASSQGLAGAGETQYF.

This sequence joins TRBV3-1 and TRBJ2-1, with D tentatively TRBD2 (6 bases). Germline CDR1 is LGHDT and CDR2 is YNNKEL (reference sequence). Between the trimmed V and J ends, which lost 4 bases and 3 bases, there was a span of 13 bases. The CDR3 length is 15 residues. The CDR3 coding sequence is TGTGCCAGCAGCCTCATCCCAGCGGGCTACAATGAGCAGTTCTTC. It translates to CASSLIPAGYNEQFF.

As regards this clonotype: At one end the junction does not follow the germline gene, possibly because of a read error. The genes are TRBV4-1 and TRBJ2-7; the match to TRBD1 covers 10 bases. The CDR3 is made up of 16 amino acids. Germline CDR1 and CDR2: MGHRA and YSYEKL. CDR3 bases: TGCGCCAGCAGTCAAGGAAGGGACAGGGGTTCTGACGAGCAGTACTTC. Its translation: CASSQGRDRGSDEQYF.